This T cell receptor (beta chain) was captured by sequencing in a study of blood T cells in healthy people across ages. Study results and caveats: The authors considered diversity estimates from one million T cells to be underestimates. Unknown donor CMV status possibly confounded expanded clonotype changes.

A sample-barcoded 5' primer and a J-beta primer mix were used in a second PCR of roughly 6 to 12 cycles. TCRdb re-analysed the 5' RACE reads in MiXCR, keeping a single row per CDR3 protein. The top ten clones hold 15% to 19% of a sample with 500,000 to 700,000 distinct CDR3 sequences, about 30% of them seen once. The CDR3 length is 14 residues. V dropped 7 bases and J dropped 2 bases, with 14 bases sitting between them. Germline V gives CDR1 ENHRY, CDR2 SYGVKD. This clonotype appeared many times. Antigen unknown. Donation came from healthy Caucasian individuals in Russia who were aged about 6 to 95. Every sample yielded at least 7 million isolated PBMCs.

The rearrangement links TRBV10-3 to TRBJ1-2; D gene uncertain. The receptor was isolated from a woman aged 80 or over in good health. Specimen: blood. Here the CDR3 reads CAITRAALNYGYTF. DNA of the CDR3: TGTGCCATCACACGGGCAGCCCTCAACTATGGCTACACCTTC.